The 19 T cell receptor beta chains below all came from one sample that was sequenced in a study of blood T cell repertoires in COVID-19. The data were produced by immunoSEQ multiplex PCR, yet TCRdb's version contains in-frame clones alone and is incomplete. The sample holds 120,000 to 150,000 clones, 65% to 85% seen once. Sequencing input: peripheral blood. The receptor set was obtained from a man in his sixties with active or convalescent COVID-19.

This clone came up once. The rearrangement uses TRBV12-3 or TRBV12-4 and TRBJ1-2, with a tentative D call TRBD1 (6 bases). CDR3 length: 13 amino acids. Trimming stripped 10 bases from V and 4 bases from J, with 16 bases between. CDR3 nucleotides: TGTGCCACCTCGCTAGGGGGACCCTATGGCTACACCTTC. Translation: CATSLGGPYGYTF.

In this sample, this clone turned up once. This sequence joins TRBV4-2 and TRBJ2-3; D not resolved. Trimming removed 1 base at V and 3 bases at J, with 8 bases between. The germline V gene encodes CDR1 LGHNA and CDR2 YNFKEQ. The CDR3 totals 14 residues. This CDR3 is CASSQVEKTDTQYF. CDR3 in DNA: TGTGCCAGCAGCCAAGTTGAGAAGACAGATACGCAGTATTTT.

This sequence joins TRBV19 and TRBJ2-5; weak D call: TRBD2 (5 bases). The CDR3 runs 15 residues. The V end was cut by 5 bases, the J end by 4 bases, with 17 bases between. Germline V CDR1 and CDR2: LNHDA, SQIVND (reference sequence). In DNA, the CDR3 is TGTGCCAGTAGTCCCGGCGGGCGGGTAAGAGAGACCCAGTACTTC. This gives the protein CASSPGGRVRETQYF.

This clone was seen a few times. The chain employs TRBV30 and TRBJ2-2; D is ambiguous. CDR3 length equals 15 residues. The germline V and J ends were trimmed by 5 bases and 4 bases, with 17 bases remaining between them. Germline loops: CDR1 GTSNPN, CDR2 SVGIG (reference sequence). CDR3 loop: CAWEKAASFTGELFF. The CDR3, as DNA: TGTGCCTGGGAGAAAGCAGCGTCTTTCACCGGGGAGCTGTTTTTT.

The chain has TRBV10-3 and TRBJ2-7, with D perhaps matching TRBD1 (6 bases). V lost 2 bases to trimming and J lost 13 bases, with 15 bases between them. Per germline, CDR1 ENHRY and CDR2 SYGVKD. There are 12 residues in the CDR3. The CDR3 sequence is CAISEGARTAYF. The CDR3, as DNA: TGTGCCATCAGTGAGGGAGCTAGGACAGCCTACTTC.

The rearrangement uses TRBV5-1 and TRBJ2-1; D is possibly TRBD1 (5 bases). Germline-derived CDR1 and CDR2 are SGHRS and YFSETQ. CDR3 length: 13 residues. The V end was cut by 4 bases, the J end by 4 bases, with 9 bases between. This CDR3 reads CASSAQGYNEQFF. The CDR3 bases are TGCGCCAGCAGCGCCCAGGGTTACAATGAGCAGTTCTTC. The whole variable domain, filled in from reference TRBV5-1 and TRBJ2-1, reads KAGVTQTPRYLIKTRGQQVTLSCSPISGHRSVSWYQQTPGQGLQFLFEYFSETQRNKGNFPGRFSGRQFSNSRSEMNVSTLELGDSALYLCASSAQGYNEQFFGPGTRLTVL.

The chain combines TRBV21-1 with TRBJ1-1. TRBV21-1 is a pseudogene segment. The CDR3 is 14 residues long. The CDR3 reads CASSIRGRDTEAFF. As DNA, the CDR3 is TGTGCCAGCAGCATTCGTGGGAGAGACACTGAAGCTTTCTTT.

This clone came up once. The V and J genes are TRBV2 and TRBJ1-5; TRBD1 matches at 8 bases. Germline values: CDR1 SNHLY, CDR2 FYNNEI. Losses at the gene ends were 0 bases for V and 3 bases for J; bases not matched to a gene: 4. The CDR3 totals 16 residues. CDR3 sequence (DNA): TGTGCCAGCAGTGAAGCCCACAGGGGGGACAATCAGCCCCAGCATTTT. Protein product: CASSEAHRGDNQPQHF.

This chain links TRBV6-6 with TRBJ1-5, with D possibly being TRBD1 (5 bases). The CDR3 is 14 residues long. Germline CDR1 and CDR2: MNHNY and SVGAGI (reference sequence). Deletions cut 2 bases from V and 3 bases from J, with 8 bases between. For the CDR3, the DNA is TGTGCCAGCAGTTACGGAGGGGCCAATCAGCCCCAGCATTTT. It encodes CASSYGGANQPQHF.

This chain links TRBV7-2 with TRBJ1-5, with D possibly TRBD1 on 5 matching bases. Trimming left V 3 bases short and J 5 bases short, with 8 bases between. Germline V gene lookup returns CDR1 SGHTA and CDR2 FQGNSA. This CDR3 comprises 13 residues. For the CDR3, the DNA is TGTGCCAGCAGCTTCGGGACTGATCAGCCCCAGCATTTT. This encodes CASSFGTDQPQHF.

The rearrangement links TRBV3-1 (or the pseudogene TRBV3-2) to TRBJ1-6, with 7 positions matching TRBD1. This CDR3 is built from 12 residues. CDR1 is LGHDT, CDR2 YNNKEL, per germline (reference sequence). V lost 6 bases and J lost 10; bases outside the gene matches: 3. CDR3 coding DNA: TGTGCCAGCAGGGGACAGAAGTCACCCCTCCACTTT. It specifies CASRGQKSPLHF.

The DNA for the CDR3 is TGCGCCAGCAGCTTGGGGGACTTGTTAGGGTACAATGAGCAGTTCTTC. Translated, it gives CASSLGDLLGYNEQFF. The rearrangement joins TRBV5-1 to TRBJ2-1, with D tentatively TRBD2 (6 bases). Germline CDR1 reads SGHRS; CDR2 reads YFSETQ. This CDR3 contains 16 residues. Deletions cut 0 bases from V and 4 bases from J, with 14 bases between.

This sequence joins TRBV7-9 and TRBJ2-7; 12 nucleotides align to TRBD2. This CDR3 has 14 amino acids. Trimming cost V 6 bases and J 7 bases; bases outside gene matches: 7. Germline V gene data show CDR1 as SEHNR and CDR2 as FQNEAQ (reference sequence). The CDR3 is CASSRLAGVGEQYF. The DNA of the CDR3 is TGTGCCAGCAGTCGACTAGCGGGAGTGGGGGAGCAGTACTTC.

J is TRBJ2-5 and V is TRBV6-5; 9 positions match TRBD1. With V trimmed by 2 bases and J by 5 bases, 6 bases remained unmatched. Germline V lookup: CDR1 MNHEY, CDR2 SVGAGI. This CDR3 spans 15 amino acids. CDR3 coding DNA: TGTGCCAGCAGTTACGGGGGACAGGGATGGGAGACCCAGTACTTC. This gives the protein CASSYGGQGWETQYF.

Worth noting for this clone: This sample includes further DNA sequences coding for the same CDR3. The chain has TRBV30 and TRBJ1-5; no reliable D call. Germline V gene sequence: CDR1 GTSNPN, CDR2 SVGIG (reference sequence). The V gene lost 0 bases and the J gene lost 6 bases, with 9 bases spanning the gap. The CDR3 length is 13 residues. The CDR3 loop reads CAWSVGEGQPQHF. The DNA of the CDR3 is TGTGCCTGGAGTGTCGGGGAAGGTCAGCCCCAGCATTTT.

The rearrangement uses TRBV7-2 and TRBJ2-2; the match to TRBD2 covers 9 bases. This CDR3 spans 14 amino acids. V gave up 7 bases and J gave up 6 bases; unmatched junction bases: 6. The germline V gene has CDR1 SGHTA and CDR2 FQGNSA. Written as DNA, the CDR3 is TGTGCCAGCAACCCGGTAGCGGGAGCCGGGGAGCTGTTTTTT. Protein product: CASNPVAGAGELFF.

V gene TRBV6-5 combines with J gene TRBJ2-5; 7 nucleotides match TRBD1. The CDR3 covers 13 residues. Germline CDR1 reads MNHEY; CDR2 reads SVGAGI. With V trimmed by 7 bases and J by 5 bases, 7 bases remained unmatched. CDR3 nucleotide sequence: TGTGCCAGCATCGACAGGGCCTTCGAGACCCAGTACTTC. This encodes CASIDRAFETQYF.

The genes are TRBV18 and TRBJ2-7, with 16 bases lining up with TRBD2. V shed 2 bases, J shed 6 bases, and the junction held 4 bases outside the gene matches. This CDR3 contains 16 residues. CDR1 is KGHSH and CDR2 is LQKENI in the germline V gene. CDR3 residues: CASSPGTSGRVGEQYF. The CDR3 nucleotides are TGTGCCAGCTCACCAGGGACTAGCGGGAGGGTTGGCGAGCAGTACTTC.

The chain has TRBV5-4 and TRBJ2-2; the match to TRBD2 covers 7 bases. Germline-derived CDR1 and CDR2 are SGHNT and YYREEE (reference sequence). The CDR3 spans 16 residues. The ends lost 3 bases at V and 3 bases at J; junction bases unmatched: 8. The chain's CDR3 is CASSWGGGRHTGELFF. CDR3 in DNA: TGTGCCAGCAGCTGGGGCGGGGGTCGGCACACCGGGGAGCTGTTTTTT. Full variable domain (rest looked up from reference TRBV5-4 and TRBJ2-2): ETGVTQSPTHLIKTRGQQVTLRCSSQSGHNTVSWYQQALGQGPQFIFQYYREEENGRGNFPPRFSGLQFPNYSSELNVNALELDDSALYLCASSWGGGRHTGELFFGEGSRLTVL.